This paragraph reports one T cell receptor (beta chain). Its specificity is not known. In the original analysis: In the immunoSEQ data, sequences were junction-only and lacked quality scores, so filtering differed. Some clones are missing from TCRdb's copy, which holds only in-frame ones; the method was immunoSEQ multiplex PCR. The V and J calls and clone size were taken over from that table, and D and trimming were inferred from the DNA. This table has about 2.3 million clones, approximately 93% appearing once. The germline gives CDR1 SGHTS, CDR2 YDEGEE. The CDR3 has 14 amino acids. V was trimmed by 0 bases and J by 4 bases, leaving 10 bases between them. This entry is derived from a study of shared clonotypes between healthy human individuals. Study-level results: Large sequencing depth failed to make sorted-subset sequencing complete, rarefaction showed. Clonotype sharing across a few donors was observed for around 5% of naive CD4 clonotypes. Investigators expected sequencing depth to affect clonotype sharing among donors.

The chain employs TRBV5-8 and TRBJ1-1, with D possibly matching TRBD1 (5 bases). This clonotype was sampled from a man aged 18 to 29 in good health. Some clones in this sample may be carry-over from other donors' samples. Sequencing was performed on naive CD4+ T cells from PBMCs. Subset denoted: CD45RA+ positively selected. CDR3 region: CASSLDRGRTEAFF. The CDR3 DNA reads TGTGCCAGCAGCTTGGATAGGGGTCGCACTGAAGCTTTCTTT.